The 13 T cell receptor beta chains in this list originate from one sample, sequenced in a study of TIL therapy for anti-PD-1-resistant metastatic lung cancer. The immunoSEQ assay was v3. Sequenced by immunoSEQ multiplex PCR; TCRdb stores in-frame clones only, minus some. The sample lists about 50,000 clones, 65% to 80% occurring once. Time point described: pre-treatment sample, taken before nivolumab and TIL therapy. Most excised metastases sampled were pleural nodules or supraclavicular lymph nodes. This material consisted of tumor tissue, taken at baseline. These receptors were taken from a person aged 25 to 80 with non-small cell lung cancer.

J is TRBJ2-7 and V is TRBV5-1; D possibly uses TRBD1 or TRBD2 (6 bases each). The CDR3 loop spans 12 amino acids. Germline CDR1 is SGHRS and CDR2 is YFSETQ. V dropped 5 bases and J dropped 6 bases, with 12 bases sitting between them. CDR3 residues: CASSSSGAEQYF. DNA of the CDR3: TGCGCCAGCAGTTCGTCGGGGGCCGAGCAGTACTTC.

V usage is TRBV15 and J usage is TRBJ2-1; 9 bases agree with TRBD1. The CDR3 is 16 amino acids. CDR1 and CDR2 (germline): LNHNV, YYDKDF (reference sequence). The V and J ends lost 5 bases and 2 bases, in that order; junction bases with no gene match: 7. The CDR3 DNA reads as TGTGCCACCAGCGGAAAAACAGGGGGCCCCTACAATGAGCAGTTCTTC. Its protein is CATSGKTGGPYNEQFF.

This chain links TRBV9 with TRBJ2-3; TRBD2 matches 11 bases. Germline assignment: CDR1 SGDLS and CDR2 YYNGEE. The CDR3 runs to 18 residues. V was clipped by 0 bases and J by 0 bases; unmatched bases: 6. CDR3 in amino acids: CASSVDGASGGSTDTQYF. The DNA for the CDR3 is TGTGCCAGCAGCGTAGACGGGGCTAGCGGGGGGAGCACAGATACGCAGTATTTT.

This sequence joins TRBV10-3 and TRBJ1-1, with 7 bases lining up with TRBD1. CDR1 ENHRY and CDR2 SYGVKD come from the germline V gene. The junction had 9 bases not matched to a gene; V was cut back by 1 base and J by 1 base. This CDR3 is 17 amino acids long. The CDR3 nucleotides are TGTGCCATCAGTGAGTTTGGGGTGACAGGGAAGAACACTGAAGCTTTCTTT. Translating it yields CAISEFGVTGKNTEAFF.

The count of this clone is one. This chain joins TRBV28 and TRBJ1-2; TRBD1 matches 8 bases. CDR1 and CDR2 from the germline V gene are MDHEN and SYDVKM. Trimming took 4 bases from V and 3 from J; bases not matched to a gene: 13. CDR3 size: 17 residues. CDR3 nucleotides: TGTGCCAGCAGTTCGCTTTTCAGGGGGCAAGAGCACTATGGCTACACCTTC. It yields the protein CASSSLFRGQEHYGYTF.

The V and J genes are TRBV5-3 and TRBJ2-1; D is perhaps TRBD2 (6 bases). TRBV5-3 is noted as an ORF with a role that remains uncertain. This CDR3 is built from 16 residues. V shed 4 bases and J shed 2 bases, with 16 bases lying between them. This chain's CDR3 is CARSAFWGRPYNEQFF. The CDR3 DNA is TGTGCCAGAAGCGCCTTTTGGGGGAGGCCCTACAATGAGCAGTTCTTC.

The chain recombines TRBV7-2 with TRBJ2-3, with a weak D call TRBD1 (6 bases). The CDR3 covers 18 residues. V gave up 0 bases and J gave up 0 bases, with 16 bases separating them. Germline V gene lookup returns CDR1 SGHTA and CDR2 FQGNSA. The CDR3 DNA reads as TGTGCCAGCAGCTTAGCGCTTGGGGGCTTTACTAGCACAGATACGCAGTATTTT. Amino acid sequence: CASSLALGGFTSTDTQYF.

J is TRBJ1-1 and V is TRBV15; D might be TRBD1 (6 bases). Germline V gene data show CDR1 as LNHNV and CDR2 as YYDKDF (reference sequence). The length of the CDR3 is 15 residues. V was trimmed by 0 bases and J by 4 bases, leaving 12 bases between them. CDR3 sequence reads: CATSRDRQGSTEAFF. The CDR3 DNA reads TGTGCCACCAGCAGAGATAGGCAGGGGAGCACTGAAGCTTTCTTT.

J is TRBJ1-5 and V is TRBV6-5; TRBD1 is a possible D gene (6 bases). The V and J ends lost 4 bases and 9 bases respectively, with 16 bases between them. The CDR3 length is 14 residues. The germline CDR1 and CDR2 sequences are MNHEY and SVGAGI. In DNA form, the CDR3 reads TGTGCCAGCAGTTCTCTGACAGGTGCAGGGCCCCAGCATTTT. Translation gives CASSSLTGAGPQHF.

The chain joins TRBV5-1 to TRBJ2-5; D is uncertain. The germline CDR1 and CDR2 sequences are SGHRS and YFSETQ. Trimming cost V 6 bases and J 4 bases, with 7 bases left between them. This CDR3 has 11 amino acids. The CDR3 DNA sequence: TGCGCCAGCACAATAGGAGAGACCCAGTACTTC. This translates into CASTIGETQYF.

CDR3 residues: CASSSDRGPLNTIYF. In DNA form, the CDR3 reads TGTGCCAGCAGCTCGGACAGGGGGCCTCTAAACACCATATATTTT. V gene TRBV7-8 combines with J gene TRBJ1-3; 11 bases line up with TRBD1. The length of the CDR3 is 15 residues. Germline lookup yields CDR1 SGHVS and CDR2 FQNEAQ. V gave up 4 bases and J gave up 6 bases; unmatched junction bases: 5. The full variable domain, its missing parts supplied by reference TRBV7-8 and TRBJ1-3, is GAGVSQSPRYKVAKRGQDVALRCDPISGHVSLFWYQQALGQGPEFLTYFQNEAQLDKSGLPSDRFFAERPEGSVSTLKIQRTQQEDSAVYLCASSSDRGPLNTIYFGEGSWLTVV.

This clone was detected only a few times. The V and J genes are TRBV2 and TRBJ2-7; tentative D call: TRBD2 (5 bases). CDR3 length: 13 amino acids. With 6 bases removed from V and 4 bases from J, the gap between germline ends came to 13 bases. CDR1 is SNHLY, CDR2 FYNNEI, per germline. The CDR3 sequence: CASRQAEVYEQYF. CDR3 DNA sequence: TGTGCCAGCAGGCAAGCGGAGGTTTACGAGCAGTACTTC.

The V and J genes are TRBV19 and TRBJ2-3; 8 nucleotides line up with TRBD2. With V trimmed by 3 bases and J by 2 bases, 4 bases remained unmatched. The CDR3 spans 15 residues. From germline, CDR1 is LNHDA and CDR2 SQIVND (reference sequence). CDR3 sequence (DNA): TGTGCCAGTAGTATTTTCGGGGGGGACACAGATACGCAGTATTTT. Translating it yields CASSIFGGDTDTQYF.